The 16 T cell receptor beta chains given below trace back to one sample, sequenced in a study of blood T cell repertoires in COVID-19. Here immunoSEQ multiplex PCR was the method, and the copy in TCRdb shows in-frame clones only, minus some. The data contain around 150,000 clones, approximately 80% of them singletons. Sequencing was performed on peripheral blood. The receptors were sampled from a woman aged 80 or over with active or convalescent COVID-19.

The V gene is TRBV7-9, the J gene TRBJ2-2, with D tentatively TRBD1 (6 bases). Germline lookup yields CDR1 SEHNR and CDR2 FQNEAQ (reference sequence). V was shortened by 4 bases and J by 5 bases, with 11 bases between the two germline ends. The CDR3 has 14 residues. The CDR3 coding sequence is TGTGCCAGCAGCTCCGGGACAACTACCGGGGAGCTGTTTTTT. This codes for CASSSGTTTGELFF.

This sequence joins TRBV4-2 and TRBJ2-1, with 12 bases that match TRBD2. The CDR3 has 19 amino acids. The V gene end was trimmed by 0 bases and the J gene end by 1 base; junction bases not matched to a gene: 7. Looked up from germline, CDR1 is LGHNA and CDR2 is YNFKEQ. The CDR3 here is CASSQDEASGGGSYNEQFF. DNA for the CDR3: TGTGCCAGCAGCCAAGATGAGGCTAGCGGGGGGGGGTCCTACAATGAGCAGTTCTTC.

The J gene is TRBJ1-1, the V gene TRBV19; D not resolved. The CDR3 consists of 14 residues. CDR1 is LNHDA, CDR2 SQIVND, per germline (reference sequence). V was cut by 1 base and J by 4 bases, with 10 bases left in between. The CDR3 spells CASSIGGGPTEAFF. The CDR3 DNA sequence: TGTGCCAGTAGTATAGGAGGAGGACCCACTGAAGCTTTCTTT.

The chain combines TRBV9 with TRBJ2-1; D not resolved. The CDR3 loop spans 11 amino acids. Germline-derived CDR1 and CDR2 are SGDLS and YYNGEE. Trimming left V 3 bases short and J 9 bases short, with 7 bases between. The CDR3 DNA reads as TGTGCCAGCAGCGGGGCAGGTGAGCAGTTCTTC. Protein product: CASSGAGEQFF.

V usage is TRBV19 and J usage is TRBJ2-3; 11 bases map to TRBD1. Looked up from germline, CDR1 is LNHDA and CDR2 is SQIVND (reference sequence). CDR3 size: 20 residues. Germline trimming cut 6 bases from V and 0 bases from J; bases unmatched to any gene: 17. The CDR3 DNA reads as TGTGCCAGTAGCCGGCGCCCCCGGGACAGGGGGACCGCTAGCACAGATACGCAGTATTTT. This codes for CASSRRPRDRGTASTDTQYF. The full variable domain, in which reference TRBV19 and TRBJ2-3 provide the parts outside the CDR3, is DGGITQSPKYLFRKEGQNVTLSCEQNLNHDAMYWYRQDPGQGLRLIYYSQIVNDFQKGDIAEGYSVSREKKESFPLTVTSAQKNPTAFYLCASSRRPRDRGTASTDTQYFGPGTRLTVL.

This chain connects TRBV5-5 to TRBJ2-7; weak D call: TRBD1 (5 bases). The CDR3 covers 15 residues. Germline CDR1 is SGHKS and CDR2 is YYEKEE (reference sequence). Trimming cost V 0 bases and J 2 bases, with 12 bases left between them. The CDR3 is CASSLDPQDTYEQYF. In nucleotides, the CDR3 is TGTGCCAGCAGCTTGGACCCCCAGGACACCTACGAGCAGTACTTC.

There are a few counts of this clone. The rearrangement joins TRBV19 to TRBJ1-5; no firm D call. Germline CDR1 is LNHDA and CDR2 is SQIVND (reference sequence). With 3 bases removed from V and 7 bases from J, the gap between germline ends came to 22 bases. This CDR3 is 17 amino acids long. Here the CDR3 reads CASSIDGSTSAVQPQHF. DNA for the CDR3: TGTGCCAGTAGTATCGACGGGAGCACGAGCGCAGTCCAGCCCCAGCATTTT.

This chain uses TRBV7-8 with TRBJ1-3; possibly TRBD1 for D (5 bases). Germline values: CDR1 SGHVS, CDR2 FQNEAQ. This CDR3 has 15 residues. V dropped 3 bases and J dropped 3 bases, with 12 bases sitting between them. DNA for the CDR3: TGTGCCAGCAGCTTCGCAGGGTTTGGTGGAAACACCATATATTTT. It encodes CASSFAGFGGNTIYF.

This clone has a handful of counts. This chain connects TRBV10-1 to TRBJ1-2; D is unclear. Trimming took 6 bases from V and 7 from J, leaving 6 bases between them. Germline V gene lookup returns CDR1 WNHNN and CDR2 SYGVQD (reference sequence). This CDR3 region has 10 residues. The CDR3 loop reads CASRRIGYTF. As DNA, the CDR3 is TGCGCCAGCAGGAGAATTGGCTACACCTTC.

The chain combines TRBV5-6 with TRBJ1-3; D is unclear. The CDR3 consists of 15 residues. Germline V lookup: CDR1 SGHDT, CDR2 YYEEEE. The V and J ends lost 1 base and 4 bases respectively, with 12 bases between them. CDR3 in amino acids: CASSLRQAGGNTIYF. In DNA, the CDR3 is TGTGCCAGCAGCTTGCGGCAAGCGGGAGGAAACACCATATATTTT.

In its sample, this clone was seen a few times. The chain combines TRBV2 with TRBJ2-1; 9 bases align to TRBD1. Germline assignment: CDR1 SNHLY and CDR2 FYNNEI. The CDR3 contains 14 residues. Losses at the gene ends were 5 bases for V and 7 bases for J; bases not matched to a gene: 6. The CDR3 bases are TGTGCCAGCAGTTCCGGGACAGGGAATAATGAGCAGTTCTTC. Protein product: CASSSGTGNNEQFF.

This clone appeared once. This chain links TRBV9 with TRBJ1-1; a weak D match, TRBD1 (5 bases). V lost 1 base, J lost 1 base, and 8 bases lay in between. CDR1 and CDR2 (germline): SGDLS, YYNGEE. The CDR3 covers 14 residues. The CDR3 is CASSVMGQNTEAFF. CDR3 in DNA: TGTGCCAGCAGCGTAATGGGGCAGAACACTGAAGCTTTCTTT.

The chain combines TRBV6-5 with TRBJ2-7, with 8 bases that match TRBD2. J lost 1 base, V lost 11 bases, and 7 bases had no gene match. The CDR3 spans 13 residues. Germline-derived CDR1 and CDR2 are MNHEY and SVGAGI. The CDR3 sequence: CAGAGTRSYEQYF. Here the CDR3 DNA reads TGTGCCGGCGCCGGGACTAGGTCCTACGAGCAGTACTTC.

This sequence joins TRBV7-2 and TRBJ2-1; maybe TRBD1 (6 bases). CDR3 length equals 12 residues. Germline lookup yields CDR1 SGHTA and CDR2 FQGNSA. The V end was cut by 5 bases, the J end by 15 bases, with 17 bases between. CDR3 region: CASSPIQGMVFF. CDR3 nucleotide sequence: TGTGCCAGCAGCCCTATACAGGGAATGGTGTTCTTC.

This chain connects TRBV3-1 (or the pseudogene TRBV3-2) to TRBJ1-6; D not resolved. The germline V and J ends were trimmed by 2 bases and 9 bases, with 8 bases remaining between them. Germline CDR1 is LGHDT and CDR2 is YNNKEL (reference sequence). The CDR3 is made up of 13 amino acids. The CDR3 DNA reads TGTGCCAGCAGCCAACTTTTCGGTTCACCCCTCCACTTT. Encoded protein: CASSQLFGSPLHF.

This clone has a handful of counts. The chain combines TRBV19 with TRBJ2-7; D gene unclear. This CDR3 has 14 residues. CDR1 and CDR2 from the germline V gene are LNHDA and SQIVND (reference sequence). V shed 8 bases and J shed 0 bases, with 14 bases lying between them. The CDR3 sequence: CASSERGSSYEQYF. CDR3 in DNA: TGTGCCAGTTCCGAGCGTGGCAGCTCCTACGAGCAGTACTTC.